This T cell receptor beta chain came from a study of T cells expressing NK-cell markers. Study context: Eight donors were sequenced, of whom seven were HCMV-seropositive, while the remaining one was HCMV-seronegative.

Germline V gene lookup returns CDR1 SQVTM and CDR2 ANQGSEA. CDR3 length: 14 amino acids. TCRdb re-called the 5' RACE reads, yielding one record per CDR3 amino acid sequence without DNA. This repertoire includes about 400,000 distinct CDR3 sequences. This receptor was taken from a woman aged 45-65 years in good health. The V and J genes are TRBV29-1 and TRBJ2-7; the TCRdb call, TRBD1, lacks DNA for checking. The sequencing input was blood T cells: a sorted CD56 or NKG2C T cell subset, CD4+ or CD8+ T cells, or bulk PBMC T cells (not recorded which). CDR3 protein: CSVRDRRTSYEQYF.